Only a few counts were recorded for the clone carrying this T cell receptor (beta chain). Its antigen is not identified. The data derive from a study of T-cell memory formation after mild COVID-19. Whole-study context: Clusters were largely donor specific. General study points: Mainly in CM and EM were contracting CD4+ clones; CD8+ were in EMRA.

Germline V lookup: CDR1 SNHLY, CDR2 FYNNEI. Trimming removed 6 bases from V and 5 bases from J, with 17 bases in between. CDR3 length equals 14 residues. UMIs and sample barcodes were carried by the TCR alpha and TCR beta cDNA libraries that 5'RACE produced using constant-segment primers. TCRdb redid the calling of the 5' RACE reads with MiXCR, one entry per CDR3 protein. This sample has about 340,000 distinct CDR3 sequences; over 10% occur once, and the top ten carry 20% to 25%. This chain links TRBV2 with TRBJ2-7; perhaps D is TRBD1 or TRBD2 (6 bases each). The TCR comes from a man aged 18 to 30 who had mild COVID-19 (a few samples of this study predate the infection). Cell type and time point are not known. The material sequenced was PBMCs or a T cell subset sorted from them (not recorded which). CDR3: CASRERGQGHEQYF. The CDR3 region has the DNA TGTGCCAGCAGAGAACGGGGGCAGGGGCACGAGCAGTACTTC.